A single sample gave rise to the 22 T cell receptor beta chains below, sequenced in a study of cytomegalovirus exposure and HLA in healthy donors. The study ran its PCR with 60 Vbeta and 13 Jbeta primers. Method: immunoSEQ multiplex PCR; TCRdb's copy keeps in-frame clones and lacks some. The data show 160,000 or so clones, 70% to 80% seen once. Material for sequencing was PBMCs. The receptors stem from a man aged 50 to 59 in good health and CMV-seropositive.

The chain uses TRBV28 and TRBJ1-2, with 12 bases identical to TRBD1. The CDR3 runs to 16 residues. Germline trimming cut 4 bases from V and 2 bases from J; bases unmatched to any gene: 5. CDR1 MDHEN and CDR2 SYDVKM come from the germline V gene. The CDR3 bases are TGTGCCAGCAGTTGGGGGACAGGGGGCGCCAACTATGGCTACACCTTC. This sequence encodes CASSWGTGGANYGYTF.

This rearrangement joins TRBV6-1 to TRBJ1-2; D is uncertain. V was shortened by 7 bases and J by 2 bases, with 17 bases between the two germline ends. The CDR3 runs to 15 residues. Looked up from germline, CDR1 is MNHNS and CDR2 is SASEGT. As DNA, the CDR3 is TGTGCCAGCATCCCCCGGTTGGAGGGAAACTATGGCTACACCTTC. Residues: CASIPRLEGNYGYTF.

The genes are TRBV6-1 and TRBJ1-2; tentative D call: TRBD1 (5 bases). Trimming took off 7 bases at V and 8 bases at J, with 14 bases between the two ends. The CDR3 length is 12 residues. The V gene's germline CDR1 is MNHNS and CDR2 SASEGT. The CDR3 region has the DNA TGTGCCAGCACAGAAAAGGGGTACGGCTACACCTTC. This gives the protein CASTEKGYGYTF.

The CDR3 bases are TGTGCCAGCAGCTCCCTGGACAGGGGGCAGGTCTATGGCTACACCTTC. The encoded protein is CASSSLDRGQVYGYTF. The gene calls are TRBV7-9 and TRBJ1-2; 11 positions agree with TRBD1. The CDR3 runs 16 residues. With 4 bases clipped from V and 4 bases from J, the junction kept 8 bases outside the gene matches. Germline V gene sequence: CDR1 SEHNR, CDR2 FQNEAQ (reference sequence).

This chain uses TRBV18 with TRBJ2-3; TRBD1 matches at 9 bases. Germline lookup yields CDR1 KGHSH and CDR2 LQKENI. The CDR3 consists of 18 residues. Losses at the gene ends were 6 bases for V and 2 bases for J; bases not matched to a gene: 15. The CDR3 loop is CASSLTGTGNVNTDTQYF. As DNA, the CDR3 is TGTGCCAGCTCTCTTACCGGGACAGGGAATGTGAACACAGATACGCAGTATTTT.

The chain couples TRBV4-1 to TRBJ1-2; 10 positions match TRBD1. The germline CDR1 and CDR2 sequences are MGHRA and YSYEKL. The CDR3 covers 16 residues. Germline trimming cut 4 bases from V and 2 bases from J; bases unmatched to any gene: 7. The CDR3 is CASSLRTGQGNYGYTF. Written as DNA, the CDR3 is TGCGCCAGCAGCCTTCGGACGGGACAGGGGAACTATGGCTACACCTTC.

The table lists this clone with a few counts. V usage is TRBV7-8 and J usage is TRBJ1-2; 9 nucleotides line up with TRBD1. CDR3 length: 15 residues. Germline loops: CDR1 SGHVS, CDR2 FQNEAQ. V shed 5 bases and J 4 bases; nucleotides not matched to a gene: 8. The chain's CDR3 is CASSAGTGNRYGYTF. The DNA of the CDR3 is TGTGCCAGCAGCGCCGGGACAGGGAATCGCTATGGCTACACCTTC.

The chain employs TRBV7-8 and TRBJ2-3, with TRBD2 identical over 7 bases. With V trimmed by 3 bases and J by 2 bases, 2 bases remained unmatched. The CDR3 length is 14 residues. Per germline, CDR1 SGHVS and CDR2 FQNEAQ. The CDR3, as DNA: TGTGCCAGCAGCTTCCGGGACTACACAGATACGCAGTATTTT. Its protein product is CASSFRDYTDTQYF.

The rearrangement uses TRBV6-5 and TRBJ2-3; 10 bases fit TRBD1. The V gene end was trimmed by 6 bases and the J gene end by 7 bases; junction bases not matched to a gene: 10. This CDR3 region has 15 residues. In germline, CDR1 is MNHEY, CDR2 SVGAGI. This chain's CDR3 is CASSSPGQGKNTQYF. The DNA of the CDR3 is TGTGCCAGCAGCTCACCGGGACAGGGGAAAAATACGCAGTATTTT.

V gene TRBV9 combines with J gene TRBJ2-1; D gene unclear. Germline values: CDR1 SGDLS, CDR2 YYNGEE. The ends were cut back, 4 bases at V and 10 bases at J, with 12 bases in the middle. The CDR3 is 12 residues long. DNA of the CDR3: TGTGCCAGCAGCCCCCCGAACCAGGAGCAGTTCTTC. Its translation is CASSPPNQEQFF.

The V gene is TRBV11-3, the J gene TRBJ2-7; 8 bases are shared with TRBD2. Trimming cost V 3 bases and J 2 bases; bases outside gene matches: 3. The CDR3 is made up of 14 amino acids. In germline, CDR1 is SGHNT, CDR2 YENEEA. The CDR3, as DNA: TGTGCCAGCAGCTTTAGCGGGGATACCTACGAGCAGTACTTC. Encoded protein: CASSFSGDTYEQYF.

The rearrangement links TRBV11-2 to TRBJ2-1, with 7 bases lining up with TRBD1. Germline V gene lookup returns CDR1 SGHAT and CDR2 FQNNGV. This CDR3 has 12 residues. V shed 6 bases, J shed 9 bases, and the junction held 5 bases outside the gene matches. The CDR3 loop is CASSFTGVEQFF. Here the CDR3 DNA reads TGTGCCAGCAGTTTTACAGGGGTTGAGCAGTTCTTC.

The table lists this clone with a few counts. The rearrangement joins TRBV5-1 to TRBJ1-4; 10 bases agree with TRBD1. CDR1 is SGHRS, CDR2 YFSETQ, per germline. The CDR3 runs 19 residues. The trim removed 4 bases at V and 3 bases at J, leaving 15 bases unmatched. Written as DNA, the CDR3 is TGCGCCAGCAGCCTACCGACAGGGGGCGAATGGACTTCTAATGAAAAACTGTTTTTT. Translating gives CASSLPTGGEWTSNEKLFF. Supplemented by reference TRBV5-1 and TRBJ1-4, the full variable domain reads KAGVTQTPRYLIKTRGQQVTLSCSPISGHRSVSWYQQTPGQGLQFLFEYFSETQRNKGNFPGRFSGRQFSNSRSEMNVSTLELGDSALYLCASSLPTGGEWTSNEKLFFGSGTQLSVL.

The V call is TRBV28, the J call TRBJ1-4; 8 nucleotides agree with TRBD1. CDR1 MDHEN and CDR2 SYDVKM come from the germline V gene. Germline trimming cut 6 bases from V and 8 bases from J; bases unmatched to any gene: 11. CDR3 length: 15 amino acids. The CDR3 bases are TGTGCCAGCAGGCCAGGGACAGGTCCTCTAGAAAAACTGTTTTTT. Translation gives CASRPGTGPLEKLFF. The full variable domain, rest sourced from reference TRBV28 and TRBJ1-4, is DVKVTQSSRYLVKRTGEKVFLECVQDMDHENMFWYRQDPGLGLRLIYFSYDVKMKEKGDIPEGYSVSREKKERFSLILESASTNQTSMYLCASRPGTGPLEKLFFGSGTQLSVL.

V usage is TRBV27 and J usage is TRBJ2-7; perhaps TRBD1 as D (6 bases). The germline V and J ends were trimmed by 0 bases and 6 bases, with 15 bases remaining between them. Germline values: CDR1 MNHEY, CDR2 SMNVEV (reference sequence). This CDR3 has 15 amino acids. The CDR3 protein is CASSLSRNRAGEQYF. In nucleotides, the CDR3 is TGTGCCAGCAGTTTATCGAGGAACAGGGCGGGCGAGCAGTACTTC.

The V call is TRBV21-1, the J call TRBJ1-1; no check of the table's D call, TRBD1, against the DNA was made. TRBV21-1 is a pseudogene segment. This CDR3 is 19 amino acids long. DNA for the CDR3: TGTGCCAGCAGCAAAGCTATCGGGGGACAGGTGGTTGGCGACACTGAAGCTTTCTTT. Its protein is CASSKAIGGQVVGDTEAFF.

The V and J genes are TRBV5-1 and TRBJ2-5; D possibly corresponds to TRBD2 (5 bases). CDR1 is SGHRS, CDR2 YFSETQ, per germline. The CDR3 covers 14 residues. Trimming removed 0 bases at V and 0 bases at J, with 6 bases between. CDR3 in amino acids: CASSLGGNQETQYF. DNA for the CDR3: TGCGCCAGCAGCTTGGGAGGGAACCAAGAGACCCAGTACTTC.

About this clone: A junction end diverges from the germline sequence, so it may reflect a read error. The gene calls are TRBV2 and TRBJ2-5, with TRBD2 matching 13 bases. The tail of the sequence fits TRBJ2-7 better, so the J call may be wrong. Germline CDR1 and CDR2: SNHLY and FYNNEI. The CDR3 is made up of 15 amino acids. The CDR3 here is CASSGLAGASHEQYF. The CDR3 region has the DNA TGTGCCAGCAGCGGACTAGCGGGGGCCTCCCACGAGCAGTACTTC.

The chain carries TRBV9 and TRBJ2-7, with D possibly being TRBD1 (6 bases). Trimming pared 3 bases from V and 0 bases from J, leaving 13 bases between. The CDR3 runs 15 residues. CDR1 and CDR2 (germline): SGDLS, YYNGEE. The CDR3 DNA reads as TGTGCCAGCAGCGGATGGGACAATCCCTCCTACGAGCAGTACTTC. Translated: CASSGWDNPSYEQYF. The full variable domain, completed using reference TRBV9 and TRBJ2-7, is DSGVTQTPKHLITATGQRVTLRCSPRSGDLSVYWYQQSLDQGLQFLIQYYNGEERAKGNILERFSAQQFPDLHSELNLSSLELGDSALYFCASSGWDNPSYEQYFGPGTRLTVT.

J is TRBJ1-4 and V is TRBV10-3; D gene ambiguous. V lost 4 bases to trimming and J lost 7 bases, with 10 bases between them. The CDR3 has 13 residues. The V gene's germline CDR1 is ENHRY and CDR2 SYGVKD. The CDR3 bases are TGTGCCATCAGTGGCCGTATAGCTGAAAAACTGTTTTTT. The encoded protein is CAISGRIAEKLFF.

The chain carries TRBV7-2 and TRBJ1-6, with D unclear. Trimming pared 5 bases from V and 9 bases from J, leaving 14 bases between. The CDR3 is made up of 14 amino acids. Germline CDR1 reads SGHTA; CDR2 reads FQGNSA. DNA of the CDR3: TGTGCCAGCAGCCCTGCTCAGGTTGCTTCACCCCTCCACTTT. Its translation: CASSPAQVASPLHF. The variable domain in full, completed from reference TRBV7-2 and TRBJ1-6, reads GAGVSQSPSNKVTEKGKDVELRCDPISGHTALYWYRQSLGQGLEFLIYFQGNSAPDKSGLPSDRFSAERTGGSVSTLTIQRTQQEDSAVYLCASSPAQVASPLHFGNGTRLTVT.

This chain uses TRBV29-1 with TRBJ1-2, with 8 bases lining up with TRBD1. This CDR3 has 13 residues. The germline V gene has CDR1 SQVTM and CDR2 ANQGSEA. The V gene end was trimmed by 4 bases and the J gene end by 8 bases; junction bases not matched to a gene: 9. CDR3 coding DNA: TGCAGCGTTGTTAAGACAGGGGCCTTCGGCTACACCTTC. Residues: CSVVKTGAFGYTF.